Below, one TCR beta chain is given with its context. The antigen is unknown. Sequencing was performed with immunoSEQ multiplex PCR; in TCRdb, only in-frame clones are kept and a portion is missing. The data hold roughly 71,000 clones, with around 89% observed a single time. This sample was included in a study of OX40 agonist ivuxolimab in advanced cancers. Study details: Three patients, one with hepatocellular carcinoma and two with cutaneous melanoma, responded partially.

Points from the study as a whole: Some nonresponders additionally presented with little normalized T-cell clonal expansion.

CDR3 length: 14 amino acids. CDR1 and CDR2 from the germline V gene are SEHNR and FQNEAQ (reference sequence). J gave up 7 bases and V 3 bases, and 7 bases lay outside the gene matches. The TCR comes from an adult with an advanced solid tumor such as melanoma, head and neck, liver or kidney cancer. This material consisted of CD4+ or CD8+ T cells sorted from blood, taken in a trial of the OX40 agonist ivuxolimab. The chain is built from TRBV7-9 and TRBJ2-5, with TRBD2 matching over 8 bases. The CDR3 nucleotides are TGTGCCAGCAGCTTGTCAGCGGGAGAGTTGACCCAGTACTTC. Residues: CASSLSAGELTQYF.